Shown below are 10 T cell receptor beta chains from a single sample sequenced in a study of blood T cell repertoires in COVID-19. Clones were read by immunoSEQ multiplex PCR, and TCRdb kept only the in-frame ones, dropping some. The sample carries about 210,000 clones, 80% to 90% recorded once. Sequencing was carried out using PBMCs or T cells enriched from blood (not recorded which). These receptor sequences come from a woman younger than 35 who had recovered from COVID-19.

V is TRBV7-9 and J is TRBJ2-2, with D tentatively TRBD2 (6 bases). CDR1 and CDR2 from the germline V gene are SEHNR and FQNEAQ (reference sequence). The CDR3 contains 13 residues. V was trimmed by 1 base and J by 8 bases, leaving 8 bases between them. The CDR3 bases are TGTGCCAGCAGCTTAGTTCTAGCGGGGGAGCTGTTTTTT. Protein: CASSLVLAGELFF.

V gene TRBV28 combines with J gene TRBJ1-1; no clear D. The CDR3 covers 13 residues. V lost 8 bases and J lost 0, with 10 bases in between. Germline loops: CDR1 MDHEN, CDR2 SYDVKM. CDR3 region: CASRPDMNTEAFF. The CDR3 region has the DNA TGTGCCAGCCGTCCCGACATGAACACTGAAGCTTTCTTT.

V and J are TRBV12-3 or TRBV12-4 and TRBJ2-7, with D possibly TRBD1 on 6 matching bases. V lost 5 bases and J 3 bases, leaving 8 bases between the germline ends. CDR3 size: 12 residues. The DNA of the CDR3 is TGTGCCAGCAGTCAACAGGGCTACGAGCAGTACTTC. Protein: CASSQQGYEQYF.

The gene calls are TRBV29-1 and TRBJ1-2; D may be TRBD1 (6 bases). Trimming stripped 1 base from V and 5 bases from J, with 14 bases between. This CDR3 region has 14 residues. Germline assignment: CDR1 SQVTM and CDR2 ANQGSEA. The CDR3 sequence: CSVEAEDRQYGYTF. For the CDR3, the DNA is TGCAGCGTTGAAGCCGAGGACAGACAATATGGCTACACCTTC.

The J gene is TRBJ1-2, the V gene TRBV9, with D tentatively TRBD1 (5 bases). The germline V gene encodes CDR1 SGDLS and CDR2 YYNGEE. There are 15 residues in the CDR3. Deletions cut 4 bases from V and 0 bases from J, with 13 bases between. CDR3 in amino acids: CASSPSTESNYGYTF. CDR3 in DNA: TGTGCCAGCAGCCCCTCGACAGAGTCTAACTATGGCTACACCTTC.

Concerning this clone: The same CDR3 also results from other DNA sequences found in this sample. The chain is built from TRBV9 and TRBJ2-5; D remains ambiguous. The length of the CDR3 is 13 residues. From germline, CDR1 is SGDLS and CDR2 YYNGEE. The V gene lost 2 bases and the J gene lost 1 base, with 6 bases spanning the gap. CDR3 region: CASSVSSQETQYF. The CDR3 DNA reads TGTGCCAGCAGCGTCTCTAGCCAAGAGACCCAGTACTTC.

This chain uses TRBV5-1 with TRBJ2-3; the D gene is possibly TRBD2 (5 bases). Trimming removed 4 bases from V and 9 bases from J, with 18 bases in between. CDR1 and CDR2 (germline): SGHRS, YFSETQ. The CDR3 sequence is 14 residues long. In DNA, the CDR3 is TGCGCCAGCAGCCCGACCCTTAGCGATGGAACGCAGTATTTT. Translated, it gives CASSPTLSDGTQYF.

The J gene is TRBJ1-5, the V gene TRBV7-8; no clear D gene. Germline V lookup: CDR1 SGHVS, CDR2 FQNEAQ. The V gene lost 5 bases and the J gene lost 3 bases, with 20 bases spanning the gap. The CDR3 extends over 17 amino acids. CDR3 DNA sequence: TGTGCCAGCAGCCGGCAACCCCGCGGAAAACCCAATCAGCCCCAGCATTTT. This gives the protein CASSRQPRGKPNQPQHF. Together with reference TRBV7-8 and TRBJ1-5, the CDR3 gives the full variable domain: GAGVSQSPRYKVAKRGQDVALRCDPISGHVSLFWYQQALGQGPEFLTYFQNEAQLDKSGLPSDRFFAERPEGSVSTLKIQRTQQEDSAVYLCASSRQPRGKPNQPQHFGDGTRLSIL.

This clone was recorded only once. J is TRBJ2-2 and V is TRBV6-5; D gene unclear. The CDR3 runs 15 residues. V gave up 0 bases and J gave up 7 bases, with 12 bases separating them. CDR1 MNHEY and CDR2 SVGAGI come from the germline V gene. In DNA, the CDR3 is TGTGCCAGCAGTTACTCGACCTTAGCTGGCGGGGAGCTGTTTTTT. Protein product: CASSYSTLAGGELFF.

The V call is TRBV5-1, the J call TRBJ1-3, with D perhaps TRBD1 (6 bases). In germline, CDR1 is SGHRS, CDR2 YFSETQ. There are 15 residues in the CDR3. The V gene lost 4 bases and the J gene lost 5 bases, with 16 bases spanning the gap. This chain's CDR3 is CASSLNRAGRNTIYF. The CDR3 nucleotides are TGCGCCAGCAGCCTGAACAGGGCCGGGAGAAACACCATATATTTT. The variable domain in full, completed from reference TRBV5-1 and TRBJ1-3, reads KAGVTQTPRYLIKTRGQQVTLSCSPISGHRSVSWYQQTPGQGLQFLFEYFSETQRNKGNFPGRFSGRQFSNSRSEMNVSTLELGDSALYLCASSLNRAGRNTIYFGEGSWLTVV.